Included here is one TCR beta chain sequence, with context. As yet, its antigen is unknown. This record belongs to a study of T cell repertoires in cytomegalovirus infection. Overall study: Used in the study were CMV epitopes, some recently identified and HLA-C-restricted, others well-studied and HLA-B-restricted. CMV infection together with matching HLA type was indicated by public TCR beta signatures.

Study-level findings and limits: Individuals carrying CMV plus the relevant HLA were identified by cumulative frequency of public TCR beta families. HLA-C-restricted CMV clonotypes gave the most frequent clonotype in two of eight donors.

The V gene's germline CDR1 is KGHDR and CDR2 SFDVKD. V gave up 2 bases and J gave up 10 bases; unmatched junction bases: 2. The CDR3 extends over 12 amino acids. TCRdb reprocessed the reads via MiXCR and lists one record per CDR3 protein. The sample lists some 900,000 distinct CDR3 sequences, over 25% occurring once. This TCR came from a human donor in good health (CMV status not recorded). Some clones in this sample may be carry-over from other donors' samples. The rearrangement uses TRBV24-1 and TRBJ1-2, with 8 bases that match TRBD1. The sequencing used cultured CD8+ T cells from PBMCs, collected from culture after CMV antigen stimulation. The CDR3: CATSDYRGTYTF. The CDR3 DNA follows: TGTGCCACCAGTGATTACAGGGGGACCTACACCTTC.